The 3 T cell receptor beta chains reported below all come from one sample, sequenced in a study of blood T cell repertoires in COVID-19. TCRdb's table, derived via immunoSEQ multiplex PCR, lists solely in-frame clones and lacks some. The sample holds 200,000 to 250,000 clones; roughly 88% are singletons and the top ten take less than 4.5%. Specimen: PBMCs or T cells enriched from blood (not recorded which). The receptors here all came from a woman in her 40s with acute COVID-19.

The chain is built from TRBV7-8 and TRBJ2-6, with 8 bases matching TRBD2. The trim removed 5 bases at V and 0 bases at J, leaving 21 bases unmatched. Germline CDR1 and CDR2: SGHVS and FQNEAQ. This CDR3 region has 22 residues. The CDR3 coding sequence is TGTGCCAGCAGCCACAAGGTCGGGCGGGGGGCCAGCCGGCCCTCTGGGGCCAACGTCCTGACTTTC. Protein: CASSHKVGRGASRPSGANVLTF.

The genes are TRBV2 and TRBJ1-2, with D perhaps TRBD1 (5 bases). This CDR3 has 17 amino acids. The V and J ends lost 6 bases and 4 bases respectively, with 24 bases between them. Per germline, CDR1 SNHLY and CDR2 FYNNEI. The CDR3 nucleotides read TGTGCCAGCAGCTCGGACACGGTAGCCCCCCGGGCCTATGGCTACACCTTC. This encodes CASSSDTVAPRAYGYTF.

This chain joins TRBV12-5 and TRBJ2-7, with TRBD1 as a possible D gene (6 bases). CDR3 length equals 12 residues. The V end lost 4 bases, the J end lost 6 bases, and 10 bases lay between the germline ends. CDR1 and CDR2 (germline): LGHNT, FRNRAP. In DNA, the CDR3 is TGTGCTAGTGGTTCGACAGGTGCCGAGCAGTACGTC. Its translation: CASGSTGAEQYV.